This entry describes one TCR beta chain. Its specificity is not known. The PCR was carried out with 60 Vbeta primers and 13 Jbeta primers. Data came from immunoSEQ multiplex PCR; TCRdb stores just in-frame clones and leaves some out. The sample carries over 150,000 clones, roughly 73% recorded once. Trimming stripped 5 bases from V and 4 bases from J, with 15 bases between. The CDR3 totals 15 residues. Germline V gene lookup returns CDR1 SGHVS and CDR2 FQNEAQ. The data belong to a study of cytomegalovirus exposure and HLA in healthy donors. Study information: In a previous analysis, 110 million or so unique TCR beta sequences were found from 150 million to 200 million T cells.

Study results and limitations: In a later analysis, parvovirus B19, influenza, CMV and Epstein-Barr virus appeared linked to several top co-occurrence clusters.

Healthy bone marrow donors made up the donors. Though probably carrying unrecorded immune exposures, donors were nominally healthy at sampling. The sample comprised PBMCs. The TCR originated in a male donor in good health and CMV-seronegative. The chain carries TRBV7-8 and TRBJ1-5; D ambiguous. The CDR3 reads CASSLEAGLNQPQHF. The CDR3 region has the DNA TGTGCCAGCAGCCTCGAGGCCGGATTAAATCAGCCCCAGCATTTT. The complete variable domain, with remaining parts taken from reference TRBV7-8 and TRBJ1-5, reads GAGVSQSPRYKVAKRGQDVALRCDPISGHVSLFWYQQALGQGPEFLTYFQNEAQLDKSGLPSDRFFAERPEGSVSTLKIQRTQQEDSAVYLCASSLEAGLNQPQHFGDGTRLSIL.